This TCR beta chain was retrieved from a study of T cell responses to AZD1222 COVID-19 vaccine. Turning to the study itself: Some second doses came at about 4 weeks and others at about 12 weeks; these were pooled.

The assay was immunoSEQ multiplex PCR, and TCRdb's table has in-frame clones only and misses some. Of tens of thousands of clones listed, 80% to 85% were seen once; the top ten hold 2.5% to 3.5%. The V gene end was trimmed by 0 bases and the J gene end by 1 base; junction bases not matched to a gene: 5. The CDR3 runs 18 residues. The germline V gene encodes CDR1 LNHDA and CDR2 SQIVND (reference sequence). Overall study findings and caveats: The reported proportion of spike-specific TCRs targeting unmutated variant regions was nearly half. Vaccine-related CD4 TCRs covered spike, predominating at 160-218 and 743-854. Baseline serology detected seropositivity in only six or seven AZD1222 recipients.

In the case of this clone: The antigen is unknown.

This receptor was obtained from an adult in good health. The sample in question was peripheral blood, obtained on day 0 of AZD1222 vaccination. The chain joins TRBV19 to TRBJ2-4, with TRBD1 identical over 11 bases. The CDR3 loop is CASSIEWDRGLAKNIQYF. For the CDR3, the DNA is TGTGCCAGTAGTATAGAGTGGGACAGGGGGTTGGCCAAAAACATTCAGTACTTC.